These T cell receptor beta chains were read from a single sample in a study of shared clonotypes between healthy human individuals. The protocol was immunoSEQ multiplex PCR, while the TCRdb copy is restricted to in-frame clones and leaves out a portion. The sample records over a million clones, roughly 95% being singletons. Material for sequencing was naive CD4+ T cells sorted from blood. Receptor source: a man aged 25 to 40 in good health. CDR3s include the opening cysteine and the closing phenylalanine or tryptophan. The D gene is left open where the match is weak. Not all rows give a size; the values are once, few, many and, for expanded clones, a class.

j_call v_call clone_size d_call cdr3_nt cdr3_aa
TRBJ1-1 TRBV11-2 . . TGTGCCAGCAGCCCCCCTGTAGGGACTTTGAACACTGAAGCTTTCTTT CASSPPVGTLNTEAFF
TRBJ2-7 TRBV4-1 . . TGTGCCAGCAGCCAATTCTCAGGTGGCTCCTACGAGCAGTACTTC CASSQFSGGSYEQYF
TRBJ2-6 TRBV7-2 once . TGCGCCAGCAGCTTAGTCTGGAGTGGGGCCAACGTCCTGACTTTC CASSLVWSGANVLTF
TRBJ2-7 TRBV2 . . TGTGCCAGCAGTGAAGGGAACCTATACTACGAGCAGTACTTC CASSEGNLYYEQYF
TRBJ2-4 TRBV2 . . TGTGCCAGCAACCGGAGGGCCAAAAACATTCAGTACTTC CASNRRAKNIQYF
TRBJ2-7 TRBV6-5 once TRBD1 TGTGCCAGCAGTTACTCGAGACAGGGCGGTTACGAGCAGTACTTC CASSYSRQGGYEQYF
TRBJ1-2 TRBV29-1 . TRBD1 TGCAGCGTTGGACAGGGGGCCTCTAACTATGGCTACACCTTC CSVGQGASNYGYTF
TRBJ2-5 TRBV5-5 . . TGTGCCAGCATCGACGGACTGCAAGAGACCCAGTACTTC CASIDGLQETQYF
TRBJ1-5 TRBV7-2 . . TGTGCCAGCAGCTTACATCCGGGGGCTGTACAGCCCCAGCATTTT CASSLHPGAVQPQHF
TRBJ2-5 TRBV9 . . TGTGCCAGCAGCCCTGGCCCGGTCGGGGAGACCCAGTACTTC CASSPGPVGETQYF
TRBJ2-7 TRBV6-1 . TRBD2 TGTGCCAGCAGTGAGGCTAGCGGGGGCGTCTACGAGCAGTACTTC CASSEASGGVYEQYF
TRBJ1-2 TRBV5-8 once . TGTGCCAGCAGCCCGCTTGCCGGATCTAACTATGGCTACACCTTC CASSPLAGSNYGYTF
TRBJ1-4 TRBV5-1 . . TGCGCCAGCAGCTTGGGCCCTGCAACTAATGAAAAACTGTTTTTT CASSLGPATNEKLFF
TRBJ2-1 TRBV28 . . TGTGCCAGCAGAAAACAGAACAATGAGCAGTTCTTC CASRKQNNEQFF
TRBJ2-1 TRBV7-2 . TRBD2 TGTGCCAGCAGCTCCTTTAGCGGGAGGATTACCAATGAGCAGTTCTTC CASSSFSGRITNEQFF
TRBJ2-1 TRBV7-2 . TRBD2 TGTGCCAGCAGCGGGAGGGCGGCCAATGAGCAGTTCTTC CASSGRAANEQFF
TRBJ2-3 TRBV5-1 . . TGCGCCAGCAGCTTTGATGGGACTAGCACAGATACGCAGTATTTT CASSFDGTSTDTQYF
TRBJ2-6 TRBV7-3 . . TGTGCCAGCAGCTCTTCCTCTGGGGCCAACGTCCTGACTTTC CASSSSSGANVLTF
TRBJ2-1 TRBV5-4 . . TGTGCCAGCAGCTCGCCGGAGGGGCAAGACTCCTACAATGAGCAGTTCTTC CASSSPEGQDSYNEQFF